This is a list of T cell receptor beta chains from one sample in a study of CD8+CD57+ T cells in acquired aplastic anemia. Each CDR3 protein is one row after TCRdb ran MiXCR on the reads. Counted here are roughly 170,000 distinct CDR3 sequences, about 60% occurring once; the ten biggest clones make up 45% to 55%. The source material was sorted CD4+, CD8+, or CD8+CD57+ T cells (not recorded which) from PBMCs. The source is a human donor in good health. Both conserved end residues are part of each CDR3. The order of the fields is CDR3 length, J gene, V gene, CDR3 protein.

>13|TRBJ1-2|TRBV27
CASSLAGGNGYTF
>14|TRBJ2-7|TRBV2
CASSSQGVLGEQYF
>12|TRBJ2-3|TRBV7-6
CASSQGGDTQYF
>14|TRBJ2-1|TRBV5-1
CASTRGGLGNEQFF
>17|TRBJ2-2|TRBV4-3
CASSPGAGLADPGELFF
>13|TRBJ1-2|TRBV10-3
CAISEEQGGGYTF
>16|TRBJ2-7|TRBV14
CASSQVPRGGRYEQYF
>21|TRBJ2-3|TRBV7-8
CASSLSFASGTSGASTDTQYF
>13|TRBJ2-7|TRBV20-1
CSAKGTGYHEQYF
>14|TRBJ2-1|TRBV5-5
CASSFESTYNEQFF
>16|TRBJ1-2|TRBV25-1
CASSEWDRDTYYGYTF
>10|TRBJ2-3|TRBV29-1
CSGGTDTQYF
>13|TRBJ2-1|TRBV15
CATRRGSYNEQFF
>14|TRBJ2-7|TRBV20-1
CSALPTSGGYEQYF
>15|TRBJ2-1|TRBV4-1
CASSLDRGQYNEQFF
>13|TRBJ2-7|TRBV15
CATSQDEGWEQYF
>15|TRBJ2-1|TRBV7-8
CASSPRGGGRNEQFF
>14|TRBJ2-7|TRBV20-1
CSATRSGSSYEQYF
>18|TRBJ2-3|TRBV2
CASSVSSGRASTTDTQYF
>14|TRBJ2-5|TRBV7-6
CASRGRDQRETQYF
>15|TRBJ2-3|TRBV2
CASNQRGRSTDTQYF
>12|TRBJ2-1|TRBV20-1
CSAVAGYNEQFF